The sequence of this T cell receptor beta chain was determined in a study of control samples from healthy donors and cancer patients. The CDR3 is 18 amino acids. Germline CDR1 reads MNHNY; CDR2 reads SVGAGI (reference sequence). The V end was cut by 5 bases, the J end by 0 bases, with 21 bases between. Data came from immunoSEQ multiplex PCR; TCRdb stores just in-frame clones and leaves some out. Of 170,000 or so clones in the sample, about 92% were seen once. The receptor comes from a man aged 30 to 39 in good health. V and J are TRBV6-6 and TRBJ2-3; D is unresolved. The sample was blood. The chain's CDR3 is CASSLYPLRRSSTDTQYF. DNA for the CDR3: TGTGCCAGCAGTCTATACCCTCTCCGCAGGTCTAGCACAGATACGCAGTATTTT.